Listed below are T cell receptor beta chains from one sample, sequenced in a study of blood T cell repertoires in COVID-19. Profiled with immunoSEQ multiplex PCR; TCRdb holds only in-frame clones, not every one. The data hold about 70,000 clones, with approximately 83% observed a single time. Sequencing input: peripheral blood. These TCRs come from a human donor in a cohort sampled during active COVID-19. CDR3s include the opening cysteine and the closing phenylalanine or tryptophan. Each record gives: CDR3 protein, CDR3 DNA, D gene, V gene, clone size, J gene. The D gene is left open where the match is weak. The listing skips clone size in some rows; elsewhere it reads once, few, many or a size class.

CASSRQGRPQETQYF | TGTGCCAGCAGTAGACAGGGGCGTCCTCAAGAGACCCAGTACTTC | TRBD1 | TRBV2 | . | TRBJ2-5
CASSLAGGSKNIQYF | TGTGCCAGCAGCTTAGCGGGGGGGTCCAAAAACATTCAGTACTTC | TRBD2 | TRBV11-2 | . | TRBJ2-4
CASSIPRSSYNSPLHF | TGTGCCAGCAGTATCCCGAGGAGCTCCTATAATTCACCCCTCCACTTT | . | TRBV6-4 | . | TRBJ1-6
CASSPGAYSTDTQYF | TGTGCCAGCAGCCCAGGGGCGTATAGCACAGATACGCAGTATTTT | . | TRBV11-2 | . | TRBJ2-3
CATPGQNDDANTGELFF | TGTGCCACCCCGGGACAGAACGACGACGCGAACACCGGGGAGCTGTTTTTT | TRBD1 | TRBV9 | . | TRBJ2-2
CASSPNLVTTYEQYF | TGTGCCAGCAGCCCGAATCTTGTCACAACCTACGAGCAGTACTTC | . | TRBV11-2 | . | TRBJ2-7
CASSFPGSGQFF | TGTGCCAGCAGCTTTCCCGGGTCGGGGCAGTTCTTC | . | TRBV7-9 | once | TRBJ2-1
CASTPTTTNEKLFF | TGCGCCAGCACCCCCACAACAACTAATGAAAAACTGTTTTTT | . | TRBV10-1 | once | TRBJ1-4
CASSLPGQGARNEQFF | TGTGCCAGCAGCTTACCGGGACAGGGGGCGCGAAATGAGCAGTTCTTC | TRBD1 | TRBV7-2 | . | TRBJ2-1
CASGFRSNQPQHF | TGTGCCAGCGGATTCAGGAGCAATCAGCCCCAGCATTTT | . | TRBV6-6 | . | TRBJ1-5
CASSLVTREVGGYTF | TGTGCCAGCAGCTTGGTAACCAGGGAGGTTGGTGGCTACACCTTC | . | TRBV5-4 | few | TRBJ1-2
CSVGSSNQPQHF | TGCAGCGTTGGGAGCAGCAATCAGCCCCAGCATTTT | . | TRBV29-1 | . | TRBJ1-5
CASSESGTGGQETQYF | TGCGCCAGCAGTGAGTCCGGAACAGGGGGTCAAGAGACCCAGTACTTC | TRBD1 | TRBV10-1 | . | TRBJ2-5
CASSHAAGEHYGYTF | TGCGCCAGCAGCCACGCGGCAGGGGAGCACTATGGCTACACCTTC | . | TRBV4-1 | . | TRBJ1-2
CASSPRGGELFF | TGTGCCAGTAGTCCCCGGGGCGGGGAGCTGTTTTTT | . | TRBV19 | . | TRBJ2-2
CASSYRRGPTDTQYF | TGTGCCAGCAGTTATAGGAGGGGGCCAACAGATACGCAGTATTTT | . | TRBV6-5 | . | TRBJ2-3
CSVEAGELYEQYF | TGCAGCGTTGAAGCCGGGGAACTCTACGAGCAGTACTTC | . | TRBV29-1 | few | TRBJ2-7
CASSERGGLLF | TGTGCCAGCAGCGAGCGGGGGGGCCTCCTCTTC | TRBD2 | TRBV2 | . | TRBJ2-7
CASSEGGSYNEQFF | TGCGCCAGCAGTGAAGGGGGCTCCTACAATGAGCAGTTCTTC | . | TRBV10-1 | . | TRBJ2-1
CASRYGTGYGYTF | TGTGCCAGCAGATACGGGACAGGCTATGGCTACACCTTC | TRBD1 | TRBV5-6 | . | TRBJ1-2
CASSLRFAGNQPQHF | TGTGCCAGCAGCTTAAGGTTCGCGGGCAATCAGCCCCAGCATTTT | . | TRBV5-6 | . | TRBJ1-5
CAISERVAGGHSQAQYF | TGTGCCATCAGTGAGCGAGTAGCGGGGGGCCACAGCCAGGCGCAGTATTTT | TRBD2 | TRBV10-3 | . | TRBJ2-3
CASSGDRGSEQYF | TGTGCCAGCAGTGGGGACAGGGGATCCGAGCAGTACTTC | TRBD1 | TRBV2 | . | TRBJ2-7
CASSPFDRGLGNEQFF | TGTGCCAGCTCACCATTCGACAGGGGGCTAGGAAATGAGCAGTTCTTC | TRBD1 | TRBV18 | . | TRBJ2-1
CASSLDSGGAYEQYF | TGTGCCAGCAGCCTCGACAGCGGGGGAGCTTACGAGCAGTACTTC | TRBD2 | TRBV7-3 | . | TRBJ2-7
CASSPPRQNYEQYF | TGTGCCAGCAGCCCCCCCCGACAGAACTACGAGCAGTACTTC | . | TRBV7-2 | . | TRBJ2-7
CASSPESETQYF | TGTGCCAGCTCCCCCGAGTCGGAGACCCAGTACTTC | . | TRBV18 | . | TRBJ2-5
CASSSRVAEQFF | TGTGCCAGCAGCTCTCGGGTGGCTGAGCAGTTCTTC | . | TRBV6-2/TRBV6-3 | . | TRBJ2-1
CASRDATGGGTEAFF | TGTGCCAGCAGAGATGCGACAGGGGGGGGGACTGAAGCTTTCTTT | TRBD1 | TRBV6-6 | . | TRBJ1-1
CASGLWVGRADQPQHF | TGTGCTAGTGGTTTGTGGGTTGGCAGGGCGGATCAGCCCCAGCATTTT | . | TRBV12-5 | few | TRBJ1-5
CASSLVGQGASSGNTIYF | TGTGCCAGCAGCTTGGTGGGACAGGGGGCATCCTCGGGAAACACCATATATTTT | TRBD1 | TRBV5-6 | . | TRBJ1-3
CASSSAVNSYEQYF | TGTGCCAGCAGCTCCGCGGTTAACTCCTACGAGCAGTACTTC | . | TRBV5-5 | . | TRBJ2-7
CASSQGPGTGGSNQPQHF | TGCGCCAGCAGCCAAGGGCCGGGGACAGGGGGTAGCAATCAGCCCCAGCATTTT | TRBD1 | TRBV4-1 | . | TRBJ1-5
CAIRRSAGQGHNYGYTF | TGTGCCATCAGACGCTCGGCGGGACAGGGCCATAACTATGGCTACACCTTC | TRBD1 | TRBV10-3 | . | TRBJ1-2
CASGPGVTSTDTQYF | TGTGCCAGCGGCCCCGGGGTGACTAGCACAGATACGCAGTATTTT | . | TRBV7-9 | . | TRBJ2-3
CASSLAGPNSPLHF | TGTGCCAGCAGCTTAGCGGGCCCTAATTCACCCCTCCACTTT | . | TRBV7-8 | few | TRBJ1-6
CASSSGGERPYEQYF | TGTGCCAGCAGCTCGGGGGGAGAAAGGCCTTACGAGCAGTACTTC | TRBD2 | TRBV7-9 | . | TRBJ2-7
CASSLVRTGPYEQYF | TGTGCCAGCAGCTTAGTGAGGACAGGCCCCTACGAGCAGTACTTC | TRBD1 | TRBV11-2 | . | TRBJ2-7
CASSPTTRGVDTQYF | TGTGCCAGCAGCCCTACGACCCGGGGGGTAGATACGCAGTATTTT | TRBD2 | TRBV7-8 | . | TRBJ2-3
CASSRGSDRLFNYGYTF | TGTGCCAGCTCACGGGGCTCGGACAGGCTCTTTAACTATGGCTACACCTTC | TRBD1 | TRBV18 | . | TRBJ1-2
CARGGTNTEAFF | TGCGCCAGGGGGGGTACGAACACTGAAGCTTTCTTT | . | TRBV5-1 | . | TRBJ1-1
CASSVARTDTQYF | TGTGCCAGCAGCGTAGCTCGCACAGATACGCAGTATTTT | . | TRBV9 | . | TRBJ2-3